Listed below are T cell receptor beta chains from one sample, sequenced in a study of OX40 agonist ivuxolimab in advanced cancers. TCRdb keeps only in-frame clones here, not all; method: immunoSEQ multiplex PCR. This table holds 50,000 to 75,000 clones, about nine tenths found once. The source material was CD4+ or CD8+ T cells sorted from blood, sampled in a trial of the OX40 agonist ivuxolimab. These receptor sequences come from an adult with an advanced solid tumor such as melanoma, head and neck, liver or kidney cancer. Each CDR3 is given with its conserved first and last residue. Each record gives: D gene, clone size, V gene, J gene, CDR3 DNA, CDR3 protein. The D gene is left open where the match is weak. Part of the rows lack a size; the others show once, few, many or a class for expanded clones.

>-|-|TRBV27|TRBJ2-1
TGTGCCAGCAGTTTAGAAACGGGACGCCCCTCGGGGTCGGATGAGCAGTTCTTC
CASSLETGRPSGSDEQFF
>TRBD1|once|TRBV28|TRBJ1-3
TGTGCCAGCAGTTTCCAACAGGGGTTCCCTGGAAACACCATATATTTT
CASSFQQGFPGNTIYF
>TRBD2|few|TRBV5-4|TRBJ2-2
TGTGCCAGCAGCTCAGGACTAGCTGAGAACACCGGGGAGCTGTTTTTT
CASSSGLAENTGELFF
>-|once|TRBV27|TRBJ1-3
TGTGCCAGCATGTCGGCGACCTCTGGAAACACCATATATTTT
CASMSATSGNTIYF
>TRBD2|-|TRBV2|TRBJ2-1
TGTGCCAGCAGTTTAAGCGGGGGAGCCTACAATGAGCAGTTCTTC
CASSLSGGAYNEQFF
>-|-|TRBV5-6|TRBJ2-5
TGTGCCAGCAGCTTAAACACCCCAGGGGAGACCCAGTACTTC
CASSLNTPGETQYF
>-|-|TRBV5-4|TRBJ2-7
TGTGCCAGCAGCTCGGGACGTGACGGATACGAGCAGTACTTC
CASSSGRDGYEQYF
>TRBD1|-|TRBV18|TRBJ1-1
TGTGCCAGCTCACCCACGACAGGGGGCTACACTGAAGCTTTCTTT
CASSPTTGGYTEAFF
>TRBD1|-|TRBV6-1|TRBJ1-2
TGTGCCAGCACCCTGACAGGGACTAACTATGGCTACACCTTC
CASTLTGTNYGYTF
>-|few|TRBV4-1|TRBJ1-2
TGCGCCAGCAGCCAAGCGGGCAGCATCGACTATGGCTACACCTTC
CASSQAGSIDYGYTF
>TRBD1|-|TRBV7-6|TRBJ2-7
TGTGCCAGCAGGCAACAGGGGGCAGGCGAGCAGTACTTC
CASRQQGAGEQYF
>TRBD1|-|TRBV5-6|TRBJ1-5
TGTGCCAGCAGCTTGGCCCGTATGGGGACAGGGGTTCAGCCCCAGCATTTT
CASSLARMGTGVQPQHF
>-|-|TRBV30|TRBJ2-3
TGTGCCTGGAGTCGGTACACAGATACGCAGTATTTT
CAWSRYTDTQYF
>TRBD1|-|TRBV19|TRBJ1-1
TGTGCCAGTAGCATAGAACGGGACAGTGAAGCTTTCTTT
CASSIERDSEAFF
>TRBD1|-|TRBV27|TRBJ2-7
TGTGCCAGCAGTTTAAACTGGGACAGGGCTGCCTACGAGCAGTACTTC
CASSLNWDRAAYEQYF
>-|-|TRBV30|TRBJ1-5
TGTGCCTGGAGTGACGAGGATCAGCCCCAGCATTTT
CAWSDEDQPQHF
>-|few|TRBV9|TRBJ1-2
TGTGCCAGCAGCGTACTCCCTAACTATGGCTACACCTTC
CASSVLPNYGYTF
>-|-|TRBV19|TRBJ2-7
TGTGCCTCGAGAGGGGCAGCTGCCTACGAGCAGTACTTC
CASRGAAAYEQYF
>-|-|TRBV30|TRBJ2-2
TGTGCCTGGAGTCGACAGAACACCGGGGAGCTGTTTTTT
CAWSRQNTGELFF
>-|-|TRBV25-1|TRBJ2-7
TGTGCCAGCAGTGCACAGACTAATTCCTACGAGCAGTACTTC
CASSAQTNSYEQYF
>-|once|TRBV5-1|TRBJ2-3
TGCGCCAGCAGCGTAGGGACAACGGTTAGCACAGATACGCAGTATTTT
CASSVGTTVSTDTQYF
>-|-|TRBV19|TRBJ2-5
TGTGCCAGTAGTATCGCAGGGGGGTCGGCCCAGTACTTC
CASSIAGGSAQYF
>-|once|TRBV7-8|TRBJ2-2
TGTGCCAGCAGCCCATCGGGTAGCAGGAACACCGGGGAGCTGTTTTTT
CASSPSGSRNTGELFF
>-|-|TRBV9|TRBJ2-2
TGTGCCAGCAGCGTGCAGGGGCCGAACACCGGGGAGCTGTTTTTT
CASSVQGPNTGELFF
>-|-|TRBV5-3|TRBJ2-3
TGTGCCAGCAGCTTGCTCCTAACCGGCACAGATACGCAGTATTTT
CASSLLLTGTDTQYF
>-|-|TRBV6-5|TRBJ2-2
TGTGCCAGCAGTTACGCGGGACACCAGAACACCGGGGAGCTGTTTTTT
CASSYAGHQNTGELFF
>TRBD1|-|TRBV5-1|TRBJ1-2
TGCGCCAGCAGCTGGGGCTCGACAGGGGGTAACGGCTACACCTTC
CASSWGSTGGNGYTF
>TRBD1|-|TRBV5-6|TRBJ2-5
TGTGCCAGCAGCTTGTTCGGACAGGGAGTAGAGACCCAGTACTTC
CASSLFGQGVETQYF
>TRBD2|once|TRBV19|TRBJ2-1
TGTGCCAGTAGTGCCCCACCCGGGCGACTAGCGGGACCCCGACGGATCAATGAGCAGTTCTTC
CASSAPPGRLAGPRRINEQFF
>TRBD1|-|TRBV27|TRBJ2-6
TGTGCCAGCAGTATCCAACAGGGGGGCCTCTCTGGGGCCAACGTCCTGACTTTC
CASSIQQGGLSGANVLTF
>TRBD1|-|TRBV7-9|TRBJ2-7
TGTGCCAGCAGCCCCGAGGGGCGGACAGGGACCTACGAGCAGTACTTC
CASSPEGRTGTYEQYF
>-|-|TRBV21-1|TRBJ1-1
TGTGCCAGCAGCACCAGCCCCACTGAAGCTTTCTTT
CASSTSPTEAFF
>TRBD2|-|TRBV7-7|TRBJ2-1
TGTGCTAATCCTAGCGGGGGGGCTCGGCACGTATCCCTCAATGAGCAGTTCTTC
CANPSGGARHVSLNEQFF
>-|-|TRBV19|TRBJ2-7
TGTGCCAGTAGTGTAGCGTCTTCCTCCTACGAGCAGTACTTC
CASSVASSSYEQYF
>-|-|TRBV5-1|TRBJ1-6
TGCGCCAGCAGCTTGGCCGCAGGGAACAATTCACCCCTCCACTTT
CASSLAAGNNSPLHF
>-|once|TRBV6-5|TRBJ1-2
TGTGCCAGCAGTCCCTCACGGCAGGGAGGCTATGGCTACACCTTC
CASSPSRQGGYGYTF
>-|-|TRBV7-6|TRBJ1-6
TGTGCCAGCAGCCCCCGGGCGCTCTCCAATTCACCCCTCCACTTT
CASSPRALSNSPLHF
>TRBD1|-|TRBV7-2|TRBJ2-4
TGTGCCAGCAGCGCAGACAGGGACCGGGCCAAAAACATTCAGTACTTC
CASSADRDRAKNIQYF
>TRBD2|-|TRBV5-5|TRBJ2-3
TGTGCCAGCAGCCCCCGGACTAGCGGGGGTGTCACAGATACGCAGTATTTT
CASSPRTSGGVTDTQYF
>-|-|TRBV6-5|TRBJ1-5
TGTGCCAGCAGTCTTCGCGGTGTCAATCAGCCCCAGCATTTT
CASSLRGVNQPQHF
>-|-|TRBV10-3|TRBJ2-3
TGTGCCATCAGTGAGTCGCCTGTCGCAGATACGCAGTATTTT
CAISESPVADTQYF
>-|-|TRBV6-5|TRBJ2-7
TGTGCCAGCAGCCGCGATCCCAGAATCGCCTACGAGCAGTACTTC
CASSRDPRIAYEQYF
>TRBD1|few|TRBV5-1|TRBJ1-5
TGCGCCAGCAGCACGACAGGGGGCTCGGGTCAGCCCCAGCATTTT
CASSTTGGSGQPQHF
>-|-|TRBV7-3|TRBJ2-3
TGTGCCAGCAGCTTAACAAAGCCTAGCACAGATACGCAGTATTTT
CASSLTKPSTDTQYF
>TRBD1|-|TRBV11-1|TRBJ2-7
TGTGCCAGCAGCGCCGCCGAGGGACAGAGCCTCTACGAGCAGTACTTC
CASSAAEGQSLYEQYF
>TRBD1|-|TRBV27|TRBJ2-7
TGTGCCAGCAGTTTTACCCGGGACAGGCCCTACGAGCAGTACTTC
CASSFTRDRPYEQYF
>-|-|TRBV14|TRBJ1-4
TGTGCCAGCAGCCAAATGCGGGACGTCTCTACCGAAAAACTGTTTTTT
CASSQMRDVSTEKLFF
>-|-|TRBV7-9|TRBJ1-1
TGTGCCAGCAGCGAAAGCGCCGGGAACACTGAAGCTTTCTTT
CASSESAGNTEAFF
>-|-|TRBV7-2|TRBJ2-3
TGTGCCAGCAGCTTCCTTAGCCCAGGGCGCGCAGATACGCAGTATTTT
CASSFLSPGRADTQYF
>TRBD1|-|TRBV28|TRBJ1-3
TGTGCCAGTGCCGGACAGGGCTCTGGAAACACCATATATTTT
CASAGQGSGNTIYF
>-|-|TRBV7-9|TRBJ2-2
TGTGCCAGCAGGCGCGCAGCTACCACCGGGGAGCTGTTTTTT
CASRRAATTGELFF